This T cell receptor beta chain was documented in a study of cytomegalovirus exposure and HLA in healthy donors. Use of 60 Vbeta and 13 Jbeta primers characterized the PCR. Sequencing used immunoSEQ multiplex PCR; TCRdb keeps in-frame clones, though not all of them. The sample lists around 190,000 clones; 75% to 80% were seen once. V gave up 1 base and J gave up 5 bases, with 11 bases separating them. The CDR3 consists of 13 residues. Germline lookup yields CDR1 GTSNPN and CDR2 SVGIG (reference sequence). The receptor's source is a female donor in good health and CMV-seronegative. The V gene is TRBV30, the J gene TRBJ1-1; weak D call: TRBD1 (5 bases). What was sequenced was PBMCs. The CDR3 DNA reads TGTGCCTGGAGTGGATTGGGGGGGACTGAAGCTTTCTTT. Protein: CAWSGLGGTEAFF.